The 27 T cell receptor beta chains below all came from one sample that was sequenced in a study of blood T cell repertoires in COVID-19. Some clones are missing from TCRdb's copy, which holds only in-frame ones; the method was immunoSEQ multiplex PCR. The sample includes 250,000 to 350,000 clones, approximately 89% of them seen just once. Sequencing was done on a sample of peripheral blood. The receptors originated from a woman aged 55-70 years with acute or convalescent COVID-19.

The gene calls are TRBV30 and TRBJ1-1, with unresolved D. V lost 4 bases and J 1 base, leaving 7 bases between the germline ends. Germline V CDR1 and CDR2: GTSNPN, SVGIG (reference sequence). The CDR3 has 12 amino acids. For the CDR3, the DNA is TGTGCCTGGAACCCAGGGAACACTGAAGCTTTCTTT. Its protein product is CAWNPGNTEAFF.

The CDR3 DNA sequence: TGTGCCAGCAGTACCGAGGGGGGGTCCTATAATTCACCCCTCCACTTT. Translated, it gives CASSTEGGSYNSPLHF. The gene calls are TRBV27 and TRBJ1-6; a possible D gene is TRBD1 (6 bases). V shed 5 bases and J shed 1 base, with 12 bases lying between them. The CDR3 length is 16 residues. Germline V gene sequence: CDR1 MNHEY, CDR2 SMNVEV (reference sequence).

The CDR3 coding sequence is TGCGCCAGCAGCCTCGGATCGGGGGGAAGTCAGCCCCAGCATTTT. This codes for CASSLGSGGSQPQHF. This chain links TRBV4-1 with TRBJ1-5, with D perhaps matching TRBD1 (5 bases). The CDR3 is 15 residues long. The V and J ends lost 4 bases and 6 bases respectively, with 16 bases between them. Germline V gene lookup returns CDR1 MGHRA and CDR2 YSYEKL.

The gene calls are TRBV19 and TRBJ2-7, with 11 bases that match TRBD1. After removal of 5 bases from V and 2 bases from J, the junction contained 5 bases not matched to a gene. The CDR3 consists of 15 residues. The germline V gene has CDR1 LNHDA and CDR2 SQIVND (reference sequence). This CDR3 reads CASSPRDRGTYEQYF. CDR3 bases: TGTGCCAGTAGTCCGCGGGACAGGGGGACCTACGAGCAGTACTTC.

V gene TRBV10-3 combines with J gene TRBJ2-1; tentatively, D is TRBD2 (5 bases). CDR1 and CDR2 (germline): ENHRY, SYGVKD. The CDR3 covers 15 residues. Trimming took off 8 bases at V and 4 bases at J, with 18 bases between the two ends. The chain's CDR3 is CAIRKTGSGYNEQFF. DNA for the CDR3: TGTGCCATCCGGAAAACGGGAAGTGGGTACAATGAGCAGTTCTTC.

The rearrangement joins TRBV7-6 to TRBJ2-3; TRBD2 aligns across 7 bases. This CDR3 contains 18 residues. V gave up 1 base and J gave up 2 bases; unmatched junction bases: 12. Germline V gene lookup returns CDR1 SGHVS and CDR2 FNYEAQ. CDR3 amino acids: CASSLGALAATSTDTQYF. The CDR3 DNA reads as TGTGCCAGCAGCTTAGGGGCCCTAGCGGCAACCTCCACAGATACGCAGTATTTT.

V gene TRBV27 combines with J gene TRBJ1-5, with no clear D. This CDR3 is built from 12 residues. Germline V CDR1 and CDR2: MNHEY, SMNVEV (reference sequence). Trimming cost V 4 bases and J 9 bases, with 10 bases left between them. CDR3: CASSSRGRPQHF. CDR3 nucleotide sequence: TGTGCCAGCAGTTCCCGCGGGCGGCCCCAGCATTTT.

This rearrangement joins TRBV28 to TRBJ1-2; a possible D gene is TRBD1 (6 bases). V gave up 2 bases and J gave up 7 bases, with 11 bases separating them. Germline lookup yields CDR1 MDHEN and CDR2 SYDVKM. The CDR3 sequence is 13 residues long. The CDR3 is CASSLGDIGGYTF. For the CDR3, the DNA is TGTGCCAGCAGTTTAGGGGACATAGGTGGCTACACCTTC.

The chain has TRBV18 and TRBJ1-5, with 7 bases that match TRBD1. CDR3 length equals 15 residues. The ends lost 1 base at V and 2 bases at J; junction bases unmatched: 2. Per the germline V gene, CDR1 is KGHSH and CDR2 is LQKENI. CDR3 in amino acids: CASSPLTGRNQPQHF. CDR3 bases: TGTGCCAGCTCACCACTGACAGGGCGCAATCAGCCCCAGCATTTT.

The CDR3 is CASSLFSYEQYF. The DNA for the CDR3 is TGTGCCAGCAGCCTATTCTCCTACGAGCAGTACTTC. The gene calls are TRBV7-2 and TRBJ2-7; D not certain. This CDR3 has 12 amino acids. Germline-derived CDR1 and CDR2 are SGHTA and FQGNSA. The V end lost 5 bases, the J end lost 0 bases, and 5 bases lay between the germline ends.

The CDR3 reads CASSLEGVSNQPQHF. The CDR3 DNA reads as TGTGCCAGCAGCTTGGAAGGGGTTAGCAATCAGCCCCAGCATTTT. J is TRBJ1-5 and V is TRBV5-5; D may be TRBD1 (5 bases). This CDR3 comprises 15 residues. Germline V lookup: CDR1 SGHKS, CDR2 YYEKEE (reference sequence). Trimming took 0 bases from V and 0 from J, leaving 7 bases between them.

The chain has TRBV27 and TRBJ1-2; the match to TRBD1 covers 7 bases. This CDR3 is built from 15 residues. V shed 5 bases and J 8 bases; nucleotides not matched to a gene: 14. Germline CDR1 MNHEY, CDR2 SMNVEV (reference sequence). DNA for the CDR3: TGTGCCAGCAGTCCTACTGCCGGTCAGGGGGGCGGCTACACCTTC. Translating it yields CASSPTAGQGGGYTF.

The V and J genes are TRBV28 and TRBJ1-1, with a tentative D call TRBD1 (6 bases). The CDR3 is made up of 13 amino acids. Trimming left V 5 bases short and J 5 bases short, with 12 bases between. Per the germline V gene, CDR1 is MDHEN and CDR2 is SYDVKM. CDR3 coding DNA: TGTGCCAGCAGTCTCAACAGGGCTACTGAAGCTTTCTTT. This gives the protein CASSLNRATEAFF.

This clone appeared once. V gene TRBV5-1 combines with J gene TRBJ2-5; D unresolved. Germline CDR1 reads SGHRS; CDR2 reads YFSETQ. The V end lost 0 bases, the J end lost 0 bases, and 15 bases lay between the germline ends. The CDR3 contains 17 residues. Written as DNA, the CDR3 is TGCGCCAGCAGCTTGGCAGCGCCAGTTCTGTACCAAGAGACCCAGTACTTC. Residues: CASSLAAPVLYQETQYF.

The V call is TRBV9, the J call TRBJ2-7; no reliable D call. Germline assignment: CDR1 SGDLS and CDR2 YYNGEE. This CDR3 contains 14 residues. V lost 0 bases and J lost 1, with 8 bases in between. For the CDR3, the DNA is TGTGCCAGCAGCGTAGGTGTCGAGTCCTACGAGCAGTACTTC. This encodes CASSVGVESYEQYF. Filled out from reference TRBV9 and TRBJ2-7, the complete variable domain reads DSGVTQTPKHLITATGQRVTLRCSPRSGDLSVYWYQQSLDQGLQFLIQYYNGEERAKGNILERFSAQQFPDLHSELNLSSLELGDSALYFCASSVGVESYEQYFGPGTRLTVT.

CDR3 bases: TGTGCCAGCGCAGGGGGCGCCAACAATGAGCAGTTCTTC. This gives the protein CASAGGANNEQFF. The V gene is TRBV2, the J gene TRBJ2-1, with 8 bases that match TRBD1. From germline, CDR1 is SNHLY and CDR2 FYNNEI. V was clipped by 8 bases and J by 5 bases; unmatched bases: 5. The CDR3 length is 13 residues.

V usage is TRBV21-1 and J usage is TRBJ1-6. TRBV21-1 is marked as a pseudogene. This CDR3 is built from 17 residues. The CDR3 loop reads CASSDIVRIAKSSPLHF. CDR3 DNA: TGTGCCAGCAGCGATATTGTGAGGATCGCAAAGAGTTCACCCCTCCACTTT.

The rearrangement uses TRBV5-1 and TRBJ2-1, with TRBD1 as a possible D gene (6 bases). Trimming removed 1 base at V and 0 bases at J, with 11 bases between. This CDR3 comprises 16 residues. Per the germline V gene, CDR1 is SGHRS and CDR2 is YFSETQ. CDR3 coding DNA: TGCGCCAGCAGCTTGTTAGGGGGTAGCTCCTACAATGAGCAGTTCTTC. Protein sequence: CASSLLGGSSYNEQFF.

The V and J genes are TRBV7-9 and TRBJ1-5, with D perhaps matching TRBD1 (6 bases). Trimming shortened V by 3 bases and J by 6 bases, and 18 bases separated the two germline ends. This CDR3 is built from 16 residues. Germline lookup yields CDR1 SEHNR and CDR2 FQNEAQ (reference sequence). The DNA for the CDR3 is TGTGCCAGCAGCTTCCCGGGGCTGGGGGCCGTTCAGCCCCAGCATTTT. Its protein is CASSFPGLGAVQPQHF.

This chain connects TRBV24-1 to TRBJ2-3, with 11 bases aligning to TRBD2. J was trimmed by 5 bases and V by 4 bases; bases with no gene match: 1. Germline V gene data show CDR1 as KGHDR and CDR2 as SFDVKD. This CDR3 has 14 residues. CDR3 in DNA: TGTGCCACCAGTGACCTAGCGGGAGGAGATACGCAGTATTTT. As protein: CATSDLAGGDTQYF.

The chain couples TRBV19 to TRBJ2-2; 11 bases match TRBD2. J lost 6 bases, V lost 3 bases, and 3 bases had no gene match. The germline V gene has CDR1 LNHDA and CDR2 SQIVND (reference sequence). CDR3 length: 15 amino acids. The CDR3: CASSIISGGAGELFF. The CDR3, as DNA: TGTGCCAGTAGTATTATTAGCGGGGGGGCCGGGGAGCTGTTTTTT.

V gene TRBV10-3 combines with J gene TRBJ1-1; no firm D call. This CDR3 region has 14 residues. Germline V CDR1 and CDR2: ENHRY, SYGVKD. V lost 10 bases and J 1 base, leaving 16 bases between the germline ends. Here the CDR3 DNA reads TGTGCCACCGGATTCGACGGAGGGAACACTGAAGCTTTCTTT. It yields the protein CATGFDGGNTEAFF.

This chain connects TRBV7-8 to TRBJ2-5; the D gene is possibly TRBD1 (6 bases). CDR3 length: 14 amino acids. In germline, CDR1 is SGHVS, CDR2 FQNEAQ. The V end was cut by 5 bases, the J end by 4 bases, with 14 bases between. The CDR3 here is CASSTRTVRETQYF. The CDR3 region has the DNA TGTGCCAGCAGCACGAGGACAGTTCGAGAGACCCAGTACTTC.

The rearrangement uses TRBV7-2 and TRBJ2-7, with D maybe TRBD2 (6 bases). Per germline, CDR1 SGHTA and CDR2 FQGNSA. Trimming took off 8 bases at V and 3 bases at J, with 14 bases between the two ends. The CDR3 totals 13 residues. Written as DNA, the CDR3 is TGTGCCAGCCTCGGAGGGAAGGGCTACGAGCAGTACTTC. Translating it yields CASLGGKGYEQYF.

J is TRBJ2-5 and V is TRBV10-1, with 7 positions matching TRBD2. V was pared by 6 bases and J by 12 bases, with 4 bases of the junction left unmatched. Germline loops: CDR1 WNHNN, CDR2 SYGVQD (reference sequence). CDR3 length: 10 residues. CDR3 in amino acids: CASRGLVEYF. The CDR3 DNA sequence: TGCGCCAGCAGAGGACTAGTAGAGTACTTC.

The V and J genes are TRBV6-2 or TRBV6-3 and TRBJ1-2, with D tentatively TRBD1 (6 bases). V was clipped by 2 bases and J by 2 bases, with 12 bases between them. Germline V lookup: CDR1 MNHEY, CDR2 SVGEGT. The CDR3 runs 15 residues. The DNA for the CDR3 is TGTGCCAGCAGTTACCGGGCGGACAGCAACTATGGCTACACCTTC. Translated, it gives CASSYRADSNYGYTF.

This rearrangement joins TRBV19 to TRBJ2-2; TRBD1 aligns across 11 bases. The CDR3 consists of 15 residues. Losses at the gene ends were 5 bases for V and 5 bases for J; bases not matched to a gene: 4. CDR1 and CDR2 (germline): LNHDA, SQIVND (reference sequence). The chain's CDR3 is CASSSGTGGTGELFF. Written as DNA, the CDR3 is TGTGCCAGTAGTTCCGGGACAGGGGGGACCGGGGAGCTGTTTTTT.